This passage covers 11 T cell receptor beta chains from one sample sequenced in a study of blood T cell repertoires in COVID-19. This table comes from immunoSEQ multiplex PCR, and its TCRdb copy is limited to in-frame clones, with some not included. Among around 230,000 clones listed, around 88% were seen once. Sequencing input: PBMCs or T cells enriched from blood (not recorded which). The source of these receptors is a woman between 40 and 55 years old with acute COVID-19.

The chain carries TRBV30 and TRBJ2-3; 10 nucleotides agree with TRBD1. This CDR3 has 15 residues. After removal of 3 bases from V and 2 bases from J, the junction contained 5 bases not matched to a gene. Germline CDR1 and CDR2: GTSNPN and SVGIG (reference sequence). CDR3 region: CAWSMGQGSTDTQYF. The CDR3 region has the DNA TGTGCCTGGAGCATGGGACAGGGGTCCACAGATACGCAGTATTTT.

The gene calls are TRBV9 and TRBJ2-5; 12 nucleotides match TRBD2. V was pared by 0 bases and J by 4 bases, with 4 bases of the junction left unmatched. CDR1 and CDR2 (germline): SGDLS, YYNGEE. This CDR3 contains 16 residues. The CDR3 bases are TGTGCCAGCAGCGTAGCTAGCGGGGGGGCCAGAGAGACCCAGTACTTC. Its protein product is CASSVASGGARETQYF.

CDR3 loop: CASSEWREQQPQHF. The CDR3 region has the DNA TGTGCCAGCAGTGAATGGAGGGAACAACAGCCCCAGCATTTT. The V gene is TRBV25-1, the J gene TRBJ1-5; D gene ambiguous. The CDR3 covers 14 residues. Between the trimmed V and J ends, which lost 1 base and 7 bases, there was a span of 11 bases. Germline V gives CDR1 MGHDK, CDR2 SYGVNS.

This chain joins TRBV27 and TRBJ2-7, with no clear D. CDR1 is MNHEY, CDR2 SMNVEV, per germline (reference sequence). The CDR3 is made up of 15 amino acids. The CDR3 is CASSLSRHGYYEQYV. The CDR3 region has the DNA TGTGCCAGCAGTCTATCTAGACACGGATACTACGAGCAGTACGTC.

This clone came up a few times. The chain is built from TRBV4-2 and TRBJ2-7; 7 bases are a match to TRBD1. The germline V gene has CDR1 LGHNA and CDR2 YNFKEQ. The V segment lost 3 bases and the J segment 4 bases; nucleotides outside the gene matches: 9. The CDR3 extends over 15 amino acids. The CDR3 DNA reads as TGTGCCAGCAGCCAGGGCACAGACAGGGTATACGAGCAGTACTTC. This sequence encodes CASSQGTDRVYEQYF.

V is TRBV15 and J is TRBJ2-7, with a possible D match to TRBD2 (6 bases). CDR3 length: 14 residues. V lost 1 base and J 3 bases, leaving 10 bases between the germline ends. Germline CDR1 is LNHNV and CDR2 is YYDKDF (reference sequence). CDR3 amino acids: CATSRVDSGYEQYF. The CDR3 DNA is TGTGCCACCAGCAGAGTTGATAGCGGCTACGAGCAGTACTTC. The full variable domain, with the rest looked up from reference TRBV15 and TRBJ2-7, is DAMVIQNPRYQVTQFGKPVTLSCSQTLNHNVMYWYQQKSSQAPKLLFHYYDKDFNNEADTPDNFQSRRPNTSFCFLDIRSPGLGDTAMYLCATSRVDSGYEQYFGPGTRLTVT.

The chain employs TRBV7-2 and TRBJ1-1; D is uncertain. The CDR3 is made up of 14 amino acids. V lost 1 base and J lost 1, with 7 bases in between. CDR1 is SGHTA, CDR2 FQGNSA, per germline. CDR3 bases: TGTGCCAGCAGCTTAGTACAGTGGAACACTGAAGCTTTCTTT. Amino acid sequence: CASSLVQWNTEAFF.

V and J are TRBV2 and TRBJ2-3; D may be TRBD1 (5 bases). The CDR3 has 11 amino acids. V was trimmed by 8 bases and J by 7 bases, leaving 10 bases between them. Germline CDR1 SNHLY, CDR2 FYNNEI. CDR3 region: CASLRGYTQYF. CDR3 coding DNA: TGTGCCAGCTTAAGGGGCTATACGCAGTATTTT.

The gene calls are TRBV6-1 and TRBJ2-5; 7 nucleotides line up with TRBD2. Per the germline V gene, CDR1 is MNHNS and CDR2 is SASEGT. With V trimmed by 4 bases and J by 5 bases, 4 bases remained unmatched. The CDR3 is 13 residues long. As DNA, the CDR3 is TGTGCCAGCAGTGGCGGGAGTCTGGAGACCCAGTACTTC. Its protein product is CASSGGSLETQYF.

The chain couples TRBV12-3 or TRBV12-4 to TRBJ2-1; D gene uncertain. Between the trimmed V and J ends, which lost 3 bases and 3 bases, there was a span of 6 bases. This CDR3 has 13 amino acids. The CDR3 nucleotides are TGTGCCAGCAGTTTGGCTGTCTACAATGAGCAGTTCTTC. This translates into CASSLAVYNEQFF.

This sequence joins TRBV7-2 and TRBJ2-3; D is possibly TRBD1 (6 bases). V shed 3 bases and J shed 8 bases, with 9 bases lying between them. The germline gives CDR1 SGHTA, CDR2 FQGNSA. CDR3 length: 12 amino acids. CDR3 amino acids: CASSFLGGTQYF. The CDR3 coding sequence is TGTGCCAGCAGCTTCCTAGGGGGTACGCAGTATTTT. The variable domain in full, completed from reference TRBV7-2 and TRBJ2-3, reads GAGVSQSPSNKVTEKGKDVELRCDPISGHTALYWYRQSLGQGLEFLIYFQGNSAPDKSGLPSDRFSAERTGGSVSTLTIQRTQQEDSAVYLCASSFLGGTQYFGPGTRLTVL.